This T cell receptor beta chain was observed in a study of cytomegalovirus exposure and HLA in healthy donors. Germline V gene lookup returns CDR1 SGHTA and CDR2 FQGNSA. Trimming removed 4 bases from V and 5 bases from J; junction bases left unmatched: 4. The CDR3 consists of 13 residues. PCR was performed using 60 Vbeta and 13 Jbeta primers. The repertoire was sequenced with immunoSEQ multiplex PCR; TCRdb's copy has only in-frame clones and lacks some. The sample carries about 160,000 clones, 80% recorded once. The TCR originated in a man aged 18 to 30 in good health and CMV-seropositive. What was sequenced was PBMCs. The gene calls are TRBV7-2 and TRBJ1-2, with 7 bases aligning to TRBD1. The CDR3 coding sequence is TGTGCCAGCAGCTCGCCAGGGGGGTATGGCTACACCTTC. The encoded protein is CASSSPGGYGYTF.